Presented here are 20 T cell receptor beta chains from one specimen sequenced in a study of graft-versus-host responses after intestinal transplantation. Profiling relied on immunoSEQ multiplex PCR, and the TCRdb table lists in-frame clones only, not all of them. The table shows under 45,000 clones, with nearly 90% occurring only once. The specimen comprised PBMCs, sampled approximately 270 days after transplant. These receptor sequences come from a human patient who received an intestinal transplant, so some T cells may come from the graft donor.

The chain carries TRBV5-4 and TRBJ2-1, with D unclear. The CDR3 totals 16 residues. With 0 bases removed from V and 5 bases from J, the gap between germline ends came to 15 bases. Germline-derived CDR1 and CDR2 are SGHNT and YYREEE (reference sequence). The CDR3 loop reads CASSLEVGRHHNEQFF. DNA for the CDR3: TGTGCCAGCAGCTTGGAGGTAGGGCGCCACCACAATGAGCAGTTCTTC.

This clone was recorded once. Within the sample, other DNA sequences also encode this same CDR3. The chain employs TRBV18 and TRBJ1-1, with D perhaps TRBD1 (5 bases). The CDR3 length is 13 residues. With 3 bases removed from V and 1 base from J, the gap between germline ends came to 6 bases. Germline lookup yields CDR1 KGHSH and CDR2 LQKENI. The CDR3 loop is CASSPGQNTEAFF. DNA for the CDR3: TGTGCCAGCTCACCCGGACAGAACACTGAAGCTTTCTTT.

J is TRBJ2-1 and V is TRBV5-6; 9 bases fit TRBD2. The CDR3 sequence is 15 residues long. Per the germline V gene, CDR1 is SGHDT and CDR2 is YYEEEE. Losses at the gene ends were 2 bases for V and 6 bases for J; bases not matched to a gene: 6. The CDR3 DNA is TGTGCCAGCAGCTTTTGGCGGGGGGGCCCCAATGAGCAGTTCTTC. It translates to CASSFWRGGPNEQFF. Drawing the rest from reference TRBV5-6 and TRBJ2-1, the complete variable domain is DAGVTQSPTHLIKTRGQQVTLRCSPKSGHDTVSWYQQALGQGPQFIFQYYEEEERQRGNFPDRFSGHQFPNYSSELNVNALLLGDSALYLCASSFWRGGPNEQFFGPGTRLTVL.

The V gene is TRBV19, the J gene TRBJ2-7, with TRBD2 matching 8 bases. V shed 4 bases, J shed 0 bases, and the junction held 2 bases outside the gene matches. Germline V gene lookup returns CDR1 LNHDA and CDR2 SQIVND (reference sequence). The CDR3 contains 14 residues. The CDR3 DNA sequence: TGTGCCAGTAGTACGGGAGGGAGCTCCTACGAGCAGTACTTC. Translated: CASSTGGSSYEQYF.

J is TRBJ2-3 and V is TRBV11-3, with 10 bases that match TRBD2. CDR1 and CDR2 from the germline V gene are SGHNT and YENEEA. Unmatched junction bases numbered 10, after V lost 8 bases and J lost 2 bases. The CDR3 is made up of 16 amino acids. CDR3 nucleotides: TGTGCCAGCTCCCCGGGGCTAGCGGGGGCCACAGATACGCAGTATTTT. Translating it yields CASSPGLAGATDTQYF.

The chain couples TRBV9 to TRBJ2-7, with D perhaps given as TRBD1 or TRBD2 (6 bases each). Germline CDR1 and CDR2: SGDLS and YYNGEE. This CDR3 contains 17 residues. Trimming removed 3 bases at V and 2 bases at J, with 21 bases between. CDR3 sequence reads: CASSAEGSTGYPYEQYF. In DNA form, the CDR3 reads TGTGCCAGCAGCGCGGAGGGATCGACAGGTTATCCCTACGAGCAGTACTTC.

This rearrangement joins TRBV5-5 to TRBJ2-5, with D tentatively TRBD1 or TRBD2 (6 bases each). CDR3 size: 15 residues. Deletions cut 3 bases from V and 4 bases from J, with 16 bases between. Germline V gene sequence: CDR1 SGHKS, CDR2 YYEKEE (reference sequence). CDR3 protein: CASSYGVGGGETQYF. The CDR3 region has the DNA TGTGCCAGCAGCTATGGGGTCGGAGGGGGAGAGACCCAGTACTTC.

The rearrangement uses TRBV2 and TRBJ2-6; TRBD1 is a possible D gene (6 bases). The germline gives CDR1 SNHLY, CDR2 FYNNEI. The CDR3 length is 14 residues. V was pared by 8 bases and J by 2 bases, with 10 bases between. Here the CDR3 reads CASGNRAGANVLTF. The CDR3 bases are TGTGCCAGCGGCAACAGGGCTGGGGCCAACGTCCTGACTTTC.

This clone was counted once. The V call is TRBV10-3, the J call TRBJ2-3; 7 bases map to TRBD2. V was pared by 3 bases and J by 6 bases, with 9 bases of the junction left unmatched. Germline CDR1 ENHRY, CDR2 SYGVKD. This CDR3 region has 15 residues. The CDR3 coding sequence is TGTGCCATCAGTGAAACCGCGGGGGTGTTGGATACGCAGTATTTT. This sequence encodes CAISETAGVLDTQYF.

This chain connects TRBV10-2 to TRBJ1-2; D not certain. The CDR3 runs to 12 residues. The V end lost 5 bases, the J end lost 7 bases, and 11 bases lay between the germline ends. Germline V CDR1 and CDR2: WSHSY, SAAADI. The CDR3 loop is CASSQASGGYTF. CDR3 DNA: TGCGCCAGCAGTCAGGCCTCGGGTGGCTACACCTTC.

The chain links TRBV9 to TRBJ2-7, with TRBD1 identical over 8 bases. Looked up from germline, CDR1 is SGDLS and CDR2 is YYNGEE. The J segment lost 6 bases and the V segment lost 3 bases, leaving 5 bases of the junction unmatched. The CDR3 consists of 13 residues. The CDR3 nucleotides are TGTGCCAGCAGCGCGACGACAGGGGTCGAGCAGTACTTC. Its protein is CASSATTGVEQYF.

Only one count was recorded for this clone. V usage is TRBV30 and J usage is TRBJ1-6; 9 positions agree with TRBD1. Germline CDR1 and CDR2: GTSNPN and SVGIG (reference sequence). The CDR3 sequence is 14 residues long. V lost 1 base to trimming and J lost 8 bases; unmatched junction nucleotides: 3. CDR3 DNA sequence: TGTGCCTGGAGTGAAGGACAGGGGCATTCACCCCTCCACTTT. This codes for CAWSEGQGHSPLHF.

The V call is TRBV19, the J call TRBJ2-7; D unresolved. The CDR3 is made up of 14 amino acids. The V gene lost 3 bases and the J gene lost 1 base, with 10 bases spanning the gap. Germline V CDR1 and CDR2: LNHDA, SQIVND (reference sequence). The CDR3 loop is CASSIESLSYEQYF. CDR3 nucleotides: TGTGCCAGTAGTATCGAGAGCTTATCCTACGAGCAGTACTTC.

The V call is TRBV28, the J call TRBJ2-1, with 11 bases matching TRBD2. This CDR3 contains 13 residues. Germline V gene data show CDR1 as MDHEN and CDR2 as SYDVKM. J lost 11 bases, V lost 5 bases, and 5 bases had no gene match. CDR3 region: CASSITSGGQQFF. The CDR3 region has the DNA TGTGCCAGCAGTATCACTAGCGGGGGACAGCAGTTCTTC. Full variable domain (outside the CDR3, taken from reference TRBV28 and TRBJ2-1): DVKVTQSSRYLVKRTGEKVFLECVQDMDHENMFWYRQDPGLGLRLIYFSYDVKMKEKGDIPEGYSVSREKKERFSLILESASTNQTSMYLCASSITSGGQQFFGPGTRLTVL.

As to this clone: At the DNA level, this CDR3 is encoded by other sequences in the same sample as well. The rearrangement links TRBV19 to TRBJ1-2; D gene unclear. From germline, CDR1 is LNHDA and CDR2 SQIVND (reference sequence). The CDR3 length is 13 residues. Trimming left V 3 bases short and J 0 bases short, with 5 bases between. The CDR3 region is CASSIGANYGYTF. As DNA, the CDR3 is TGTGCCAGTAGTATTGGCGCTAACTATGGCTACACCTTC. The full variable domain, with the rest looked up from reference TRBV19 and TRBJ1-2, is DGGITQSPKYLFRKEGQNVTLSCEQNLNHDAMYWYRQDPGQGLRLIYYSQIVNDFQKGDIAEGYSVSREKKESFPLTVTSAQKNPTAFYLCASSIGANYGYTFGSGTRLTVV.

This chain uses TRBV6-1 with TRBJ2-1; a possible D gene is TRBD2 (5 bases). The CDR3 totals 16 residues. In germline, CDR1 is MNHNS, CDR2 SASEGT. V was trimmed by 1 base and J by 11 bases, leaving 21 bases between them. This chain's CDR3 is CASSEELGGVRGQQFF. CDR3 coding DNA: TGTGCCAGCAGTGAAGAATTAGGCGGCGTTCGCGGGCAGCAGTTCTTC.

The chain links TRBV6-5 to TRBJ2-1; D is unresolved. In germline, CDR1 is MNHEY, CDR2 SVGAGI. V lost 2 bases to trimming and J lost 1 base, with 9 bases between them. The CDR3 spans 15 residues. The CDR3 DNA is TGTGCCAGCAGTTACAGGTGGGCTTCCTACAATGAGCAGTTCTTC. Protein: CASSYRWASYNEQFF.

The chain joins TRBV5-1 to TRBJ2-3; D possibly matches TRBD1 or TRBD2 (6 bases each). The germline gives CDR1 SGHRS, CDR2 YFSETQ. Trimming took off 0 bases at V and 3 bases at J, with 14 bases between the two ends. The CDR3 spans 16 residues. CDR3 DNA: TGCGCCAGCAGCTTGGGACAGGCGGGATATACAGATACGCAGTATTTT. It is translated as CASSLGQAGYTDTQYF.

This sequence joins TRBV5-6 and TRBJ2-7; D unresolved. Germline CDR1 and CDR2: SGHDT and YYEEEE. The CDR3 contains 14 residues. V was shortened by 3 bases and J by 0 bases, with 10 bases between the two germline ends. CDR3 coding DNA: TGTGCCAGCAGCTATGGCAGGTCCTCCTACGAGCAGTACTTC. Amino acids: CASSYGRSSYEQYF.

The V and J genes are TRBV7-3 and TRBJ2-4, with 7 bases matching TRBD2. The CDR3 contains 20 residues. V shed 5 bases and J 0 bases; nucleotides not matched to a gene: 19. CDR1 and CDR2 from the germline V gene are SGHTA and FQGTGA. Written as DNA, the CDR3 is TGTGCCAGCAGCCACAATCGACTAGCCAGAGCCCCTATAGCCAAAAACATTCAGTACTTC. This encodes CASSHNRLARAPIAKNIQYF. Combining the CDR3 with reference TRBV7-3 and TRBJ2-4 gives the whole variable domain GAGVSQTPSNKVTEKGKYVELRCDPISGHTALYWYRQSLGQGPEFLIYFQGTGAADDSGLPNDRFFAVRPEGSVSTLKIQRTERGDSAVYLCASSHNRLARAPIAKNIQYFGAGTRLSVL.